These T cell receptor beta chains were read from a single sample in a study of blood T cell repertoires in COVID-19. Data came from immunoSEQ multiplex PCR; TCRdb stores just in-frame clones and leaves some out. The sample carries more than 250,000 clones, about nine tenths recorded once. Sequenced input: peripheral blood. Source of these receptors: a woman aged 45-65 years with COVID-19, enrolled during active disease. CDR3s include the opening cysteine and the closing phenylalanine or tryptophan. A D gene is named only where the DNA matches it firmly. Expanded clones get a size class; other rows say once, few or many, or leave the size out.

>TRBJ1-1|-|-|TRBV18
CASSPPAWTEAFF
TGTGCCAGCTCACCACCGGCTTGGACTGAAGCTTTCTTT
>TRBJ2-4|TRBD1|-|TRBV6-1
CASSEGYGQGVAKNIQYF
TGTGCCAGCAGTGAGGGGTATGGTCAGGGGGTCGCCAAAAACATTCAGTACTTC
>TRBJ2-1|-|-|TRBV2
CASNLAMDEQFF
TGTGCCAGCAATCTAGCGATGGATGAGCAGTTCTTC
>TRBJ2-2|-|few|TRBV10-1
CASGHTGELFF
TGCGCCAGCGGGCACACCGGGGAGCTGTTTTTT
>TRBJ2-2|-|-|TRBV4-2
CASSHYLTGELFF
TGTGCCAGCAGCCACTACCTCACCGGGGAGCTGTTTTTT
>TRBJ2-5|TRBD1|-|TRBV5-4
CASSLAGTGRETQYF
TGTGCCAGCAGCTTGGCCGGGACAGGGAGAGAGACCCAGTACTTC
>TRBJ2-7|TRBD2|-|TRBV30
CAWPLGTSGLSSYEQYF
TGTGCCTGGCCCCTGGGGACTAGCGGCCTGAGCTCCTACGAGCAGTACTTC
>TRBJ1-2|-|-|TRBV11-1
CASSFTTASSYGYTF
TGTGCCAGCAGCTTTACGACAGCAAGCTCCTATGGCTACACCTTC
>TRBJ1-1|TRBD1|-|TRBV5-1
CASSLAKGQGGTEAFF
TGCGCCAGCAGCTTGGCAAAAGGGCAGGGGGGTACTGAAGCTTTCTTT
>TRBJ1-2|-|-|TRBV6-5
CASPRPQTVYTF
TGTGCCAGCCCGCGCCCCCAGACAGTGTACACCTTC
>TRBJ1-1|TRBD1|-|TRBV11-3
CASSLGQTEAFF
TGTGCCAGCAGCTTGGGACAGACTGAAGCTTTCTTT
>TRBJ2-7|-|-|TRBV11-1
CASSFGQPHYEQYF
TGTGCCAGCAGCTTTGGGCAGCCCCACTACGAGCAGTACTTC
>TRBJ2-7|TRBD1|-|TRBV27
CASSITGGSREQYF
TGTGCCAGCAGTATTACAGGGGGTTCCCGCGAGCAGTACTTC
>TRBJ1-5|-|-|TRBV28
CASSFGQYSNQPQHF
TGTGCCAGCAGTTTTGGGCAGTATAGCAATCAGCCCCAGCATTTT
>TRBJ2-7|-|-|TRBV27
CASSWSVGYEQYF
TGTGCCAGCAGTTGGAGTGTCGGATACGAGCAGTACTTC
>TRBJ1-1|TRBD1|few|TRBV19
CASSVPRQGSLIMNTEAFF
TGTGCCAGTAGTGTTCCCAGACAGGGCTCCCTTATTATGAACACTGAAGCTTTCTTT
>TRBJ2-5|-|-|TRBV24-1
CATSDRTRETQYF
TGTGCCACCAGTGACCGGACTCGTGAGACCCAGTACTTC
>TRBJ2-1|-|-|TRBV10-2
CATRDANINEQFF
TGCGCCACGCGGGACGCGAACATCAATGAGCAGTTCTTC
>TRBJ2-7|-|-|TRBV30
CACRGYSYEQYF
TGTGCCTGCCGAGGGTACTCCTACGAGCAGTACTTC
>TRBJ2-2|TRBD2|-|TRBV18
CASSPLAGITGELFF
TGTGCCAGCTCACCACTAGCGGGAATAACCGGGGAGCTGTTTTTT
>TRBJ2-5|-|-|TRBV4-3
CASSQEMARGETQYF
TGCGCCAGCAGCCAAGAAATGGCGCGGGGAGAGACCCAGTACTTC
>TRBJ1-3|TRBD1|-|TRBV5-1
CASSLTRQGSSGNTIYF
TGCGCCAGCAGCTTAACACGACAGGGGAGCTCTGGAAACACCATATATTTT
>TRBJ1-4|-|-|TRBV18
CASSLAGAINEKLFF
TGTGCCAGCTCATTGGCAGGGGCCATTAATGAAAAACTGTTTTTT
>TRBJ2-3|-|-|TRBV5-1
CASSSRKAGTVDTQYF
TGCGCCAGCAGCTCCAGGAAGGCAGGCACGGTGGATACGCAGTATTTT
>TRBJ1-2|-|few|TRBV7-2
CASSLVEVTGYTF
TGTGCCAGCAGCTTAGTTGAGGTAACTGGCTACACCTTC
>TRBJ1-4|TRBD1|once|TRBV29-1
CSVGRQGGPQSNEKLFF
TGCAGCGTTGGACGACAGGGCGGACCCCAATCTAATGAAAAACTGTTTTTT
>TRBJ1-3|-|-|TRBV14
CASSQGSSGNTIYF
TGTGCCAGCAGCCAAGGGAGCTCTGGAAACACCATATATTTT
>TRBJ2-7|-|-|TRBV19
CASSPDSTYEQYF
TGTGCCAGTAGTCCCGACAGCACCTACGAGCAGTACTTC
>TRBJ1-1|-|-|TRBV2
CASSDRSGLTEAFF
TGTGCCAGCAGTGATCGATCGGGTCTCACTGAAGCTTTCTTT
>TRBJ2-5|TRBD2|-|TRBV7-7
CASSSTTSVQETQYF
TGTGCTAGCAGCTCAACGACTAGCGTGCAAGAGACCCAGTACTTC
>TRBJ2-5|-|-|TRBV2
CASRIHQETQYF
TGTGCCAGTAGAATACACCAAGAGACCCAGTACTTC
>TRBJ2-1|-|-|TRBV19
CACGEGGQYNEQFF
TGTGCCTGTGGAGAGGGGGGACAGTACAATGAGCAGTTCTTC
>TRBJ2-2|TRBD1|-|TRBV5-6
CASSGRQGAYTGELFF
TGTGCCAGCAGCGGAAGACAGGGGGCGTACACCGGGGAGCTGTTTTTT
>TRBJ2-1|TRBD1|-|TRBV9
CASSTRDRGENEQFF
TGTGCCAGCAGCACCCGGGACAGGGGCGAAAATGAGCAGTTCTTC
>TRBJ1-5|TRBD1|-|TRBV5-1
CASSWTGTVNQPQHF
TGCGCCAGCAGCTGGACCGGGACAGTCAATCAGCCCCAGCATTTT
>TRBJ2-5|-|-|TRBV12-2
CASRPPAGQGAIMAQYF
TGTGCAAGTCGCCCCCCTGCAGGACAGGGGGCTATTATGGCCCAGTACTTC
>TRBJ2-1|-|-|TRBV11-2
CASSLAVQVSYNEQFF
TGTGCCAGCAGCTTAGCTGTTCAGGTTTCCTACAATGAGCAGTTCTTC
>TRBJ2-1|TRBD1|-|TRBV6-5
CASSCTNRGCGQFF
TGTGCCAGCAGTTGTACAAACAGGGGATGCGGGCAGTTCTTC
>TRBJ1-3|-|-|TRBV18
CASSKDSASGNTIYF
TGTGCCAGCTCAAAGGACAGTGCCTCTGGAAACACCATATATTTT
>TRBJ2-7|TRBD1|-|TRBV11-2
CASRSGQGAYEQYF
TGTGCCAGCAGGTCTGGACAGGGGGCCTACGAGCAGTACTTC
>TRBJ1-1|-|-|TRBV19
CASTMGGTEAFF
TGTGCCAGTACCATGGGAGGTACTGAAGCTTTCTTT
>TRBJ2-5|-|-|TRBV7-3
CASSLERWETQYF
TGTGCCAGCAGCTTGGAGAGGTGGGAGACCCAGTACTTC
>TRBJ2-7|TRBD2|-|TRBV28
CATRGAGGPYEQYF
TGTGCCACCCGGGGGGCGGGAGGGCCCTACGAGCAGTACTTC
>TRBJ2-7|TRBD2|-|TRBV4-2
CASSERGTSYEQYF
TGTGCCAGCAGCGAGCGGGGGACCTCCTACGAGCAGTACTTC
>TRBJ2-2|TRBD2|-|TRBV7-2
CASSLQLSGLAGELFF
TGTGCCAGCAGCTTACAATTGTCTGGACTAGCCGGGGAGCTGTTTTTT
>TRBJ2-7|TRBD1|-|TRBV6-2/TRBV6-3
CASSFPRGQVYEQYF
TGTGCCAGCAGTTTCCCCCGCGGACAGGTCTACGAGCAGTACTTC
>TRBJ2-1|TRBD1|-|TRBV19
CASSIDPPGGASYNEQFF
TGTGCCAGTAGTATAGATCCCCCAGGGGGCGCTTCCTACAATGAGCAGTTCTTC
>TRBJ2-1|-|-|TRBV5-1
CASRDSLTGYNEQFF
TGCGCCAGCAGAGACTCCTTGACGGGGTACAATGAGCAGTTCTTC